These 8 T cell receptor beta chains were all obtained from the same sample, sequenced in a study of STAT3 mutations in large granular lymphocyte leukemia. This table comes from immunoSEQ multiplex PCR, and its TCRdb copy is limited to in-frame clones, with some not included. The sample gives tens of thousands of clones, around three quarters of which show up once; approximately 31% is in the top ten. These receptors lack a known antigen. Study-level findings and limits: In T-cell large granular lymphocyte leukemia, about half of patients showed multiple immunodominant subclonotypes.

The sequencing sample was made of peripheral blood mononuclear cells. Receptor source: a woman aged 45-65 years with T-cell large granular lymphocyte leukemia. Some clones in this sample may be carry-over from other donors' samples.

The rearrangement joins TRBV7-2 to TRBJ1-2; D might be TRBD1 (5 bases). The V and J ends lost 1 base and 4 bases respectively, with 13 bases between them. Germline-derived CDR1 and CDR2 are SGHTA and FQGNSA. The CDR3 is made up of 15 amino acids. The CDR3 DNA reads TGTGCCAGCAGCTTAGAGGTGGGGGTGCGCTATGGCTACACCTTC. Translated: CASSLEVGVRYGYTF.

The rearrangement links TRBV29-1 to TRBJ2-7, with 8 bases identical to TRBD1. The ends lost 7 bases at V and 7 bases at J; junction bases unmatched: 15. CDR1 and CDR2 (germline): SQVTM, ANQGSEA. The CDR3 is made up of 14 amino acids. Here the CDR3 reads CSASPGQGNREQYF. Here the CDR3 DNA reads TGCAGCGCCTCGCCCGGACAGGGAAACAGAGAGCAGTACTTC.

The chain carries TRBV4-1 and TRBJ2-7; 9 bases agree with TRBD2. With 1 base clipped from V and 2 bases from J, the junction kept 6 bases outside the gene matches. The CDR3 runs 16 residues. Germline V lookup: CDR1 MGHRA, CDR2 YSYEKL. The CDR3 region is CASSQGQTSGTYEQYF. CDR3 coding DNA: TGCGCCAGCAGCCAAGGACAGACTAGCGGCACCTACGAGCAGTACTTC.

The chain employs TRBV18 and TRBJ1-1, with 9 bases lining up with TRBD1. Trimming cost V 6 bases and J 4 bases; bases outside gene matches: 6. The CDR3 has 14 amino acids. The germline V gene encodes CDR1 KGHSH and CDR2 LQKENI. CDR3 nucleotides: TGTGCCAGCTCTCAGGTGACAGGGGGCACTGAAGCTTTCTTT. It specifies CASSQVTGGTEAFF.

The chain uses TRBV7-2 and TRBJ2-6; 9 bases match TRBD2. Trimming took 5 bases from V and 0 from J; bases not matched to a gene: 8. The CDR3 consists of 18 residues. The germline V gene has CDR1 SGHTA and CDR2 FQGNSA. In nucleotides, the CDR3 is TGTGCCAGCAGCCCAGGACTAGCGAGATACTCTGGGGCCAACGTCCTGACTTTC. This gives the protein CASSPGLARYSGANVLTF.

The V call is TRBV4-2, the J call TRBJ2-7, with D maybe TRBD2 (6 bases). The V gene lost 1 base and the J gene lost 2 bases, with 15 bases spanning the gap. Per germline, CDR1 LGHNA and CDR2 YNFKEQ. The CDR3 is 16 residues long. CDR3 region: CASSQVAGTVPYEQYF. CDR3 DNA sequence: TGTGCCAGCAGCCAAGTCGCCGGGACTGTGCCCTACGAGCAGTACTTC.

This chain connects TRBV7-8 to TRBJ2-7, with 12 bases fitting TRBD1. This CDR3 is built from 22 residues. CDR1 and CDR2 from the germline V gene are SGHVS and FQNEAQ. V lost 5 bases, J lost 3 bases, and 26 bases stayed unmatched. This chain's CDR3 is CASSPAGWGTGGLGGTVYEQYF. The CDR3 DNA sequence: TGTGCCAGCAGCCCTGCAGGGTGGGGGACAGGGGGCTTAGGCGGGACTGTCTACGAGCAGTACTTC.

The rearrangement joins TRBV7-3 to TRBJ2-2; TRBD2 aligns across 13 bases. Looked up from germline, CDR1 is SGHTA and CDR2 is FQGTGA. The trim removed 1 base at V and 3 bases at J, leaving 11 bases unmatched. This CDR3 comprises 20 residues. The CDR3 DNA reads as TGTGCCAGCAGCTTAAAGGTCGGACTAGCGGGAGTTAAGGACACCGGGGAGCTGTTTTTT. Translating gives CASSLKVGLAGVKDTGELFF.